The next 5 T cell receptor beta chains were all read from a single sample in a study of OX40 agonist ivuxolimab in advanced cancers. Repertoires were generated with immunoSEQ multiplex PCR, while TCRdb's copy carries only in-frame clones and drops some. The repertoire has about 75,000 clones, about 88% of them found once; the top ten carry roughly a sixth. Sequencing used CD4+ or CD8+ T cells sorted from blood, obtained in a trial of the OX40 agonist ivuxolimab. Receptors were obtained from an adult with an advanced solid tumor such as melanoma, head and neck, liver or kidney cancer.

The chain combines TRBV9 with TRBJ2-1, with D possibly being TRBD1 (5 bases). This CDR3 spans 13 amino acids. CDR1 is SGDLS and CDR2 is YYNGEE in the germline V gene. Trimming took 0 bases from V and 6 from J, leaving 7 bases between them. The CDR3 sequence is CASSVDRTNEQFF. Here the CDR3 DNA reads TGTGCCAGCAGCGTAGACAGGACCAATGAGCAGTTCTTC.

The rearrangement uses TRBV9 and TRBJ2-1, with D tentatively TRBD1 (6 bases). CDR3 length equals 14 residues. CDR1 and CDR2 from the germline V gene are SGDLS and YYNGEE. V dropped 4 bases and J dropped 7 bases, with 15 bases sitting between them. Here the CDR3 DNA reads TGTGCCAGCAGCTTTCAACTCCAGGGGAATGAGCAGTTCTTC. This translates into CASSFQLQGNEQFF.

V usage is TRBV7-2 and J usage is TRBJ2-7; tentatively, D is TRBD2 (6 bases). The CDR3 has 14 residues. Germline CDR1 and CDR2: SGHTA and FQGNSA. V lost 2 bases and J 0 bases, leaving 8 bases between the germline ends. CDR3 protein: CASSLMGGSYEQYF. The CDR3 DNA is TGTGCCAGCAGCTTAATGGGGGGCTCCTACGAGCAGTACTTC. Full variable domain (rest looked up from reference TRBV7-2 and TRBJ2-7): GAGVSQSPSNKVTEKGKDVELRCDPISGHTALYWYRQSLGQGLEFLIYFQGNSAPDKSGLPSDRFSAERTGGSVSTLTIQRTQQEDSAVYLCASSLMGGSYEQYFGPGTRLTVT.

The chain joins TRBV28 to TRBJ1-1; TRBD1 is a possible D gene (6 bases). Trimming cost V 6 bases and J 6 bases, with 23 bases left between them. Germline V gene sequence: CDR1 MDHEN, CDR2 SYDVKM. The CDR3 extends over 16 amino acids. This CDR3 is CASRVPPGGLKAEAFF. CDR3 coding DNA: TGTGCCAGCAGGGTCCCCCCGGGGGGGCTTAAGGCTGAAGCTTTCTTT.

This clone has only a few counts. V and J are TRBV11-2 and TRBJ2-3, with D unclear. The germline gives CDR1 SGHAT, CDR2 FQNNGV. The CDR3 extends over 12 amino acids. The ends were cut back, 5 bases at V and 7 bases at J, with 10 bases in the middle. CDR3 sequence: CASSIYSNTQYF. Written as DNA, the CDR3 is TGTGCCAGCAGCATCTACTCCAATACGCAGTATTTT.